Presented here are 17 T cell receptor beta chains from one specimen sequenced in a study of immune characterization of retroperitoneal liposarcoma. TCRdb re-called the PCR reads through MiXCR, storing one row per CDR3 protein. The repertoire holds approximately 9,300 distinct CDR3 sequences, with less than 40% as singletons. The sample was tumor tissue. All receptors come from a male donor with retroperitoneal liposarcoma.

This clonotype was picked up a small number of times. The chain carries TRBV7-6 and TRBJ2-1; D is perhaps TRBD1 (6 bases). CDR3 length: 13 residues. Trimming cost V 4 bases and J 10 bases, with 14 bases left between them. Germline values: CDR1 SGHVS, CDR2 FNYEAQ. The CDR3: CASSSGQWEEQFF. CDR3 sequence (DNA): TGTGCCAGCAGCTCCGGACAGTGGGAGGAGCAGTTCTTC.

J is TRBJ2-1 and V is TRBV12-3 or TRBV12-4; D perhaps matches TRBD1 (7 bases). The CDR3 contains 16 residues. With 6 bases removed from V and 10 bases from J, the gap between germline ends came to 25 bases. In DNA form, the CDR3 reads TGTGCCAGCAGGCCGGGAAAGGCAGGGGGGTGGTTCGAGCAGTTCTTC. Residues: CASRPGKAGGWFEQFF.

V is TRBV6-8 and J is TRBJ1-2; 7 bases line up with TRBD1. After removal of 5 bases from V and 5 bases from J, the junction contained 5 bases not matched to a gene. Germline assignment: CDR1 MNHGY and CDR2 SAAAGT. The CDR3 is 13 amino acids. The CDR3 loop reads CASSLTGAYGYTF. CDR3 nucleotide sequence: TGTGCCAGCAGTCTTACAGGGGCATATGGCTACACCTTC.

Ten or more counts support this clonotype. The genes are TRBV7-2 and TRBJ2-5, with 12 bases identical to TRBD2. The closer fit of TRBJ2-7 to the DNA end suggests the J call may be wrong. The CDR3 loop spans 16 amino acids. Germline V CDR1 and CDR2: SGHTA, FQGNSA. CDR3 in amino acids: CASSSGLAGPFYEQYF. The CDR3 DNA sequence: TGTGCCAGCAGCTCCGGACTAGCGGGACCCTTCTACGAGCAGTACTTC.

CDR3 sequence (DNA): TGTGCCAGCAGTCGAGATAGGGGTAATGAGCAGTTCTTC. Encoded protein: CASSRDRGNEQFF. This sequence joins TRBV6-6 and TRBJ2-5; TRBD1 might be the D (5 bases). The J call may be mistaken, given a closer DNA end match to TRBJ2-1. CDR1 MNHNY and CDR2 SVGAGI come from the germline V gene (reference sequence). The CDR3 is 13 amino acids.

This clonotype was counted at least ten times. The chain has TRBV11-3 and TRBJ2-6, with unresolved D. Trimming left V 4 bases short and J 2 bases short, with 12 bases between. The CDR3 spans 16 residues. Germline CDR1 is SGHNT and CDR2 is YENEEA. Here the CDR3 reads CASSSTTVTGANVLTF. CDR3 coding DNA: TGTGCCAGCAGCTCGACCACGGTTACTGGGGCCAACGTCCTGACTTTC.

This chain's CDR3 is CASSYDAQRGKVAGANVLTF. Written as DNA, the CDR3 is TGTGCCAGCAGTTACGATGCACAGCGGGGGAAGGTAGCTGGGGCCAACGTCCTGACTTTC. V gene TRBV6-5 combines with J gene TRBJ2-6, with TRBD2 identical over 8 bases. V gave up 2 bases and J gave up 2 bases; unmatched junction bases: 14. Looked up from germline, CDR1 is MNHEY and CDR2 is SVGAGI. The CDR3 consists of 20 residues.

CDR3: CASRGGSVNYGYTF. The DNA of the CDR3 is TGTGCCAGCAGGGGGGGGTCAGTTAACTATGGCTACACCTTC. This rearrangement joins TRBV7-2 to TRBJ1-2, with TRBD1 as a possible D gene (5 bases). This CDR3 has 14 residues. Germline V gives CDR1 SGHTA, CDR2 FQGNSA. The V end was cut by 6 bases, the J end by 1 base, with 12 bases between.

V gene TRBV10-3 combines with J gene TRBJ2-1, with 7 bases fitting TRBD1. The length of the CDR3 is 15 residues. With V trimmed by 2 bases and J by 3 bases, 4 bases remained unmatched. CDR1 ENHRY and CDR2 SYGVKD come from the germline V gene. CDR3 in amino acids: CAISEMSGGYNEQFF. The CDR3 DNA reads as TGTGCCATCAGTGAGATGTCAGGGGGCTACAATGAGCAGTTCTTC.

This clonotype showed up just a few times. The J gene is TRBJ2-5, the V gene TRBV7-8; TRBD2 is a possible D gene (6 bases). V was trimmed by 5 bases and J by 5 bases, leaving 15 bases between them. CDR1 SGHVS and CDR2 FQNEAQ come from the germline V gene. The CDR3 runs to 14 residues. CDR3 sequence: CASSTLTRKETQYF. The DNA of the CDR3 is TGTGCCAGCAGCACACTGACTAGGAAGGAGACCCAGTACTTC.

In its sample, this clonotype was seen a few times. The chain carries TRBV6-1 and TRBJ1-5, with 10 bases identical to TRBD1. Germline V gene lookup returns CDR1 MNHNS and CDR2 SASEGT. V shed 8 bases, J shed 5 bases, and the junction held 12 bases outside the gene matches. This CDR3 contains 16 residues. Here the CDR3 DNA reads TGTGCCAGCGGAGGGGGGACAGGGGCGGGGGATCAGCCCCAGCATTTT. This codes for CASGGGTGAGDQPQHF.

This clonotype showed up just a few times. CDR3 coding DNA: TGTGCCAGCAGCCCCAAGGGTTGGGCCAAAAACATTCAGTTCTTC. As protein: CASSPKGWAKNIQFF. The V and J genes are TRBV6-9 and TRBJ2-1; no clear D. Per the germline V gene, CDR1 is MNHGY and CDR2 is SVAAGI. CDR3 length equals 15 residues. V gave up 6 bases and J gave up 13 bases, with 25 bases separating them.

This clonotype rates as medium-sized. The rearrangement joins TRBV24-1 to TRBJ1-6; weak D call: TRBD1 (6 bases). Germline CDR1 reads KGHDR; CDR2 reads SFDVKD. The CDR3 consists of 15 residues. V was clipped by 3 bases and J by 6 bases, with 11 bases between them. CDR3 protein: CATSDGGRGNSPLHF. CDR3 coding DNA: TGTGCCACCAGTGATGGGGGCAGGGGTAATTCACCCCTCCACTTT.

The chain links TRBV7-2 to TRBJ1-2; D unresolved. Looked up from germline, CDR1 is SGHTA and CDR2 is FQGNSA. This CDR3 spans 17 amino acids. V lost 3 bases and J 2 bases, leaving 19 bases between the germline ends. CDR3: CASSLRGVVTENYGYTF. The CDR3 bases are TGTGCCAGCAGCTTGCGGGGTGTAGTGACGGAGAACTATGGCTACACCTTC.

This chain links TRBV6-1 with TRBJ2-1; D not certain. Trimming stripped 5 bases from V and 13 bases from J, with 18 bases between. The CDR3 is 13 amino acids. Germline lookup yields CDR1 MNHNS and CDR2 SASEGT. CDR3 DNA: TGTGCCAGCAGTTATAGGAACCAAGAGACCCAGTTCTTC. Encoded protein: CASSYRNQETQFF.

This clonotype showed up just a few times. The CDR3 here is CASSLAGVTQYF. CDR3 in DNA: TGTGCCAGCAGCTTAGCAGGAGTAACGCAGTATTTT. The J gene is TRBJ2-3, the V gene TRBV7-2; no clear D. The CDR3 totals 12 residues. Germline V CDR1 and CDR2: SGHTA, FQGNSA. Trimming shortened V by 0 bases and J by 9 bases, and 7 bases separated the two germline ends.

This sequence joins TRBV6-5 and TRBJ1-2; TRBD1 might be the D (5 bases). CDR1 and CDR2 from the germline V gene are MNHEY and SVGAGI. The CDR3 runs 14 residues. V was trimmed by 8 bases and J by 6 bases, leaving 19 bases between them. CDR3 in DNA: TGTGCCAGCCTTGACTTGACAGCTTCGGATGGCTACACCTTC. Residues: CASLDLTASDGYTF.